The rows below give T cell receptor beta chains drawn from one sample of a study of blood T cell repertoires in COVID-19. Clones were sequenced by immunoSEQ multiplex PCR, and TCRdb holds only the in-frame ones, with some missing. The table shows under 200,000 clones, with roughly 84% occurring only once. The sample taken for sequencing was PBMCs or T cells enriched from blood (not recorded which). Every receptor here comes from a man in his 60s who had recovered from COVID-19. The CDR3 runs from the conserved cysteine through the conserved F or W. Each record gives: clone size, J gene, V gene, D gene, CDR3 DNA, CDR3 protein. D genes are given only for firm matches. Size values are once, few and many counts, or a class for expanded clones, and some rows have none.

NA TRBJ1-4 TRBV27 TRBD1 TGTGCCAGCAGTTCAACCGGGACAGGAGCTGAAAAACTGTTTTTT CASSSTGTGAEKLFF
NA TRBJ2-2 TRBV6-5 NA TGTGCCAGCTCTCGTCGGGTGCGATACACCGGGGAGCTGTTTTTT CASSRRVRYTGELFF
NA TRBJ2-7 TRBV5-1 TRBD1 TGCGCCAGCAACCCCGGGACAGGGATCGACGAGCAGTACTTC CASNPGTGIDEQYF
NA TRBJ2-7 TRBV27 TRBD1 TGTGCCAGCAGTCCCCCAGGGGGCTCCGAGCAGTACTTC CASSPPGGSEQYF
NA TRBJ2-1 TRBV24-1 TRBD2 TGTGCCACCAGTGACCCCCGACTAGCGGGGGGACCTTACAATGAGCAGTTCTTC CATSDPRLAGGPYNEQFF
NA TRBJ2-5 TRBV7-6 TRBD2 TGTGCCAGCAGCGCCGGGACTAGCGGGGGAGGAGAGACCCAGTACTTC CASSAGTSGGGETQYF
NA TRBJ1-5 TRBV15 TRBD1 TGTGCCACCAGCACCTGGGACAGGGCTTGGCCCCAGCATTTT CATSTWDRAWPQHF
few TRBJ2-1 TRBV6-5 NA TGTGCCAGCAGTTCCGCGTCCAACAATGAGCAGTTCTTC CASSSASNNEQFF
once TRBJ2-1 TRBV5-1 TRBD2 TGCGCCAGCAGCTTGGATGGAGCGGGAGTTGATGAGCAGTTCTTC CASSLDGAGVDEQFF
few TRBJ1-2 TRBV6-4 NA TGTGCCAGCAAGGAACAGGGTTCCCCTAACTATGGCTACACCTTC CASKEQGSPNYGYTF
NA TRBJ2-2 TRBV5-1 NA TGCGCCAGCAGCTTGCATGGGGGAGGCACCGGGGAGCTGTTTTTT CASSLHGGGTGELFF
NA TRBJ1-1 TRBV5-1 NA TGCGCCAGCAGCTTGGGTAGAAACACTGAAGCTTTCTTT CASSLGRNTEAFF
NA TRBJ1-6 TRBV6-1 NA TGTGCCAGCAGTGAAGAACAGGTGGACAATTCACCCCTCCACTTT CASSEEQVDNSPLHF
NA TRBJ2-1 TRBV20-1 NA TGCAGTGCTAGTGGGGCATTGGCAGGGGACCGAAATGAGCAGTTCTTC CSASGALAGDRNEQFF
NA TRBJ1-2 TRBV3-1/TRBV3-2 NA TGTGCCAGCAGCCAAGAGAACATTAACTATGGCTACACCTTC CASSQENINYGYTF
NA TRBJ2-6 TRBV6-1 NA TGTGCCAGCAGTGCGGTGGCGGTCTCTGGGGCCAACGTCCTGACTTTC CASSAVAVSGANVLTF
NA TRBJ1-3 TRBV5-6 NA TGTGCCAGCAGCTTATTCAATTGGGGCGCAGTCGGAAACACCATATATTTT CASSLFNWGAVGNTIYF
NA TRBJ2-7 TRBV7-3 NA TGTGCCAGCAGCTTAGAAGGTGGCAGACGGGGGAAGCAGTACTTC CASSLEGGRRGKQYF
NA TRBJ2-5 TRBV7-9 NA TGTGCCAGCAGCTTAGTTAGGGAGGAGACCCAGTACTTC CASSLVREETQYF
once TRBJ2-3 TRBV19 TRBD2 TGTGCCAGTAGTCCGTACCATAGCGGGAGGGGTGATACGCAGTATTTT CASSPYHSGRGDTQYF
NA TRBJ2-7 TRBV29-1 NA TGCAGCGTTCTATCAAGCTACGAGCAGTACTTC CSVLSSYEQYF
few TRBJ2-1 TRBV15 NA TGTGCCACCAGCAGAGATCCACTACACCCTACCACCTACAATGAGCAGTTCTTC CATSRDPLHPTTYNEQFF
NA TRBJ1-5 TRBV7-9 NA TGTGCCAGCTCGAGCTATGGGGCCGCTACAGGTAGCAATCAGCCCCAGCATTTT CASSSYGAATGSNQPQHF
NA TRBJ2-2 TRBV7-2 NA TGTGCCAGCCGGTCCGGGGGACCCGGGGAGCTGTTTTTT CASRSGGPGELFF
few TRBJ2-7 TRBV28 TRBD2 TGTGCCAGCAGTCCAAGCCGACTAGCGGGAATATACGAGCAGTACTTC CASSPSRLAGIYEQYF
NA TRBJ2-7 TRBV7-9 TRBD2 TGTGCCAGCAGCTTACTAGCGGGGTACGAGCAGTACTTC CASSLLAGYEQYF
NA TRBJ1-2 TRBV28 NA TGTGCCAGCAGTTTAGCCGGGGGTGTGAACTATGGCTACACCTTC CASSLAGGVNYGYTF
NA TRBJ2-3 TRBV28 NA TGTGCCAGCAGTTCAGGACAGACAGATACGCAGTATTTT CASSSGQTDTQYF
NA TRBJ2-2 TRBV7-6 TRBD1 TGTGCCAGCAGCCAACGGCAGGGGGACACCGGGGAGCTGTTTTTT CASSQRQGDTGELFF
NA TRBJ2-1 TRBV27 TRBD2 TGTGCCAGCAGTAAAGGGACTAGCGGGAGAAATGAGCAGTTCTTC CASSKGTSGRNEQFF
NA TRBJ1-3 TRBV15 NA TGTGCCACCAGCAGAGATCGGGCTGGAAACACCATATATTTT CATSRDRAGNTIYF
NA TRBJ2-7 TRBV19 TRBD2 TGTGCCAGTAGCCCCCCGCGAGGACTAGCGACATCCTACGAGCAGTACTTC CASSPPRGLATSYEQYF
NA TRBJ2-7 TRBV5-1 NA TGCGCCAGCAGCCCCGGTCAGGGGTCCTATACCTACGAGCAGTACTTC CASSPGQGSYTYEQYF
NA TRBJ2-2 TRBV7-2 NA TGTGCCAGCAGCTTAGCACAGGGCAGATGGCTAAACACCGGGGAGCTGTTTTTT CASSLAQGRWLNTGELFF
NA TRBJ1-2 TRBV18 TRBD1 TGTGCCAGCTCAATAGGGACAGACGTGCGCGTGTGGGGCTACACCTTC CASSIGTDVRVWGYTF
once TRBJ2-3 TRBV5-5 NA TGTGCCAGCAGCTTAGGACAGTGGGGCACAGATACGCAGTATTTT CASSLGQWGTDTQYF
NA TRBJ1-6 TRBV11-2 NA TGTGCCAGCAGCTTAGAGGTGGGCAGGGATCTTAGAAATTCACCCCTCCACTTT CASSLEVGRDLRNSPLHF
once TRBJ1-1 TRBV6-5 NA TGTGCCAGCAGGGTTAACAGAGAAATGAACACTGAAGCTTTCTTT CASRVNREMNTEAFF
NA TRBJ2-2 TRBV12-3/TRBV12-4 NA TGTGCCAGCGGGGCGCAAGTCACCGGGGAGCTGTTTTTT CASGAQVTGELFF
NA TRBJ2-2 TRBV7-8 TRBD1 TGTGCCAGCAGGCGGACAGGGGGACGGACCGGGGAGCTGTTTTTT CASRRTGGRTGELFF
few TRBJ2-5 TRBV5-4 NA TGTGCCAGCAGACAGGACAGCAACCAAGAGACCCAGTACTTC CASRQDSNQETQYF
NA TRBJ2-2 TRBV27 NA TGTGCCAGCAGTTCTGTTAGGGGCAACACCGGGGAGCTGTTTTTT CASSSVRGNTGELFF
once TRBJ1-1 TRBV7-8 TRBD1 TGTGCCAGCAGATCCACAGGGGGCCTCACTGAAGCTTTCTTT CASRSTGGLTEAFF
few TRBJ2-5 TRBV18 NA TGTGCCAGCTCACCGGTCCCAGGGGTACGGTCCCAAGAGACCCAGTACTTC CASSPVPGVRSQETQYF
many TRBJ2-1 TRBV30 TRBD1 TGTGCCTCTGACAGGGGGCGGAGGAATGAGCAGTTCTTC CASDRGRRNEQFF
NA TRBJ2-1 TRBV24-1 TRBD2 TGTGCCACCAGTGATCTAACTAGCGGGACTTACAATGAGCAGTTCTTC CATSDLTSGTYNEQFF
NA TRBJ2-3 TRBV14 NA TGTGCCAGCAGTCATCGGGGCGGGATATTCACAGATACGCAGTATTTT CASSHRGGIFTDTQYF
NA TRBJ2-3 TRBV27 NA TGTGCCAGCAGTATCGAGCGCACCCATACGCAGTATTTT CASSIERTHTQYF
NA TRBJ2-2 TRBV19 TRBD1 TGTGCCAGTAGTAGAGGACAGGGGGCCAACACCGGGGAGCTGTTTTTT CASSRGQGANTGELFF
NA TRBJ2-7 TRBV28 TRBD2 TGTGCCAGCAGTCCGGGACTAGCGGGAGCGGGCTACGAGCAGTACTTC CASSPGLAGAGYEQYF
NA TRBJ1-1 TRBV28 NA TGTGCCAGCAGTTCCCAGAACACTGAAGCTTTCTTT CASSSQNTEAFF
NA TRBJ1-2 TRBV21-1 NA TGTGCCAGCAGCAAAGTGGGGGGTTATAGACTCTATGGCTACACCTTC CASSKVGGYRLYGYTF
NA TRBJ1-1 TRBV27 NA TGTGCCAGCAGTTGCCCGGGGGGGAACACTGAAGCTTTCTTT CASSCPGGNTEAFF
NA TRBJ1-4 TRBV20-1 TRBD1 TGCAGTGCTAGTAGGGACAGGGACCTACAAGCAACTAATGAAAAACTGTTTTTT CSASRDRDLQATNEKLFF
NA TRBJ2-1 TRBV7-2 TRBD1 TGTGCCAGCAGCTTAGAACAGGGGCCTAGGATTGAGCAGTTCTTC CASSLEQGPRIEQFF
NA TRBJ1-2 TRBV11-2 TRBD1 TGTGCCAGCAGCCAAACAGGGGCTGACTATGGCTACACCTTC CASSQTGADYGYTF
NA TRBJ1-2 TRBV28 NA TGTGCCAGCATGCCTACAGGCGTCTATGGCTACACCTTC CASMPTGVYGYTF